The rows below give T cell receptor beta chains drawn from one sample of a study of blood T cell repertoires in COVID-19. Profiled with immunoSEQ multiplex PCR; TCRdb holds only in-frame clones, not every one. Here the sample spans some 120,000 clones, less than 95% being singletons. Sequenced sample: peripheral blood. These receptors all come from a human donor with active COVID-19. The donor label of this sample is uncertain. CDR3s include the opening cysteine and the closing phenylalanine or tryptophan. A D gene is named only where the DNA matches it firmly. Not all rows give a size; the values are once, few, many and, for expanded clones, a class.

v_call	d_call	clone_size	j_call	cdr3_nt	cdr3_aa
TRBV5-6	.	medium-sized	TRBJ2-7	TGTGCCAGCAGCTGGGAACAGGGTGAGCAGTACTTC	CASSWEQGEQYF
TRBV3-1/TRBV3-2	.	.	TRBJ1-3	TGTGCCAGCAGCCAACCGGGGATCACTGGAAACACCATATATTTT	CASSQPGITGNTIYF
TRBV7-9	.	.	TRBJ2-5	TGTGCCAGCAGCTTATATCCTCAGCAAGAGACCCAGTACTTC	CASSLYPQQETQYF
TRBV13	TRBD1	few	TRBJ1-2	TGTGCCAGCAGGCGCCAGGGGGCTGTTGGCTACACCTTC	CASRRQGAVGYTF
TRBV6-6	.	.	TRBJ2-3	TGTGCCAGCAGTAGCAACACAGATACGCAGTATTTT	CASSSNTDTQYF
TRBV20-1	.	.	TRBJ2-2	TGCAGTGCTAGTCGCGGGGCGGGCACCGGGGAGCTGTTTTTT	CSASRGAGTGELFF
TRBV12-3/TRBV12-4	.	.	TRBJ1-1	TGTGCCAGCAGGGGCTTAGTAGGGGTTGAAGCTTTCTTT	CASRGLVGVEAFF
TRBV5-8	TRBD1	.	TRBJ1-1	TGTGCCAGCAGTCAAGGGACAGTGAACACTGAAGCTTTCTTT	CASSQGTVNTEAFF
TRBV6-5	.	once	TRBJ2-7	TGTGCCAGCAGTTACTCGACGCGGACCTACGAGCAGTACTTC	CASSYSTRTYEQYF
TRBV2	.	.	TRBJ1-1	TGTGCCAGCAGTGACTACAAAATAGCCACTGAAGCTTTCTTT	CASSDYKIATEAFF
TRBV7-9	.	.	TRBJ1-4	TGTGCCAGCAGCCCGAGACAGAGTAATGAAAAACTGTTTTTT	CASSPRQSNEKLFF
TRBV5-1	.	.	TRBJ1-1	TGCGCCAGCAGCTTGATACAGGGTGGCACTGAAGCTTTCTTT	CASSLIQGGTEAFF
TRBV6-6	TRBD1	.	TRBJ2-1	TGTGCCAGCAGCCAGGGACAGAACTCCTACAATGAGCAGTTCTTC	CASSQGQNSYNEQFF
TRBV7-9	TRBD1	.	TRBJ1-5	TGTGCCAGCAGCTTAGGACAGGGGAGGGAGCCCCAGCATTTT	CASSLGQGREPQHF
TRBV4-3	.	.	TRBJ2-7	TGCGCCAGCAGCCAAGATCGTGGAGCGATCTACGAGCAGTACTTC	CASSQDRGAIYEQYF
TRBV29-1	TRBD1	few	TRBJ1-6	TGCAGCGGGGACAGTGAGTATAATTCACCCCTCCACTTT	CSGDSEYNSPLHF
TRBV6-5	.	few	TRBJ1-6	TGTGCCAGCAGACGGACAGTCCGGGGGGATTCACCCCTCCACTTT	CASRRTVRGDSPLHF